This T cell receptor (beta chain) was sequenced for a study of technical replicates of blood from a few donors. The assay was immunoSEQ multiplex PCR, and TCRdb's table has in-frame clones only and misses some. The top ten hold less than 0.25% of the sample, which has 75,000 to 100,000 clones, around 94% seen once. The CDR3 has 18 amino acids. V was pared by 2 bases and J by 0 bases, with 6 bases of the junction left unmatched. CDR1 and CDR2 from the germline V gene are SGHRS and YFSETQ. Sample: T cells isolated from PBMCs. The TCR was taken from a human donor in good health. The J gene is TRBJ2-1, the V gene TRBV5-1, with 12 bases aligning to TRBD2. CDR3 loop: CASSLTLAGGRSYNEQFF. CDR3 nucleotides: TGCGCCAGCAGCTTAACACTAGCGGGAGGCCGCTCCTACAATGAGCAGTTCTTC.